The rows below give T cell receptor beta chains drawn from one sample of a study of cytomegalovirus exposure and HLA in healthy donors. Using immunoSEQ multiplex PCR, the repertoire was profiled, and TCRdb retains in-frame clones only, with some absent. This sample has about 140,000 clones, with over 70% found just once. The specimen was PBMCs. The origin of the receptors is a male donor in good health and CMV-seronegative. CDR3s include the opening cysteine and the closing phenylalanine or tryptophan. D genes are given only for firm matches. Size tells how often a clone was seen (once, few, many) or the class of an expanded clone, and some rows leave it out.

cdr3_nt,cdr3_aa,clone_size,j_call,d_call,v_call
TGCGCCAGCAGCCCCCCGGGACAGGGGCCGGGAGAGCAGTACTTC,CASSPPGQGPGEQYF,-,TRBJ2-7,TRBD1,TRBV5-1
TGTGCCAGCTCACCACCAGGGACAGGGTATGGAAACACCATATATTTT,CASSPPGTGYGNTIYF,-,TRBJ1-3,TRBD1,TRBV18
TGTGCCAGCAGCTGGACAGGGGGCAGTGGCTACACCTTC,CASSWTGGSGYTF,-,TRBJ1-2,TRBD1,TRBV5-4
TGTGCCAGCAGTTATGCAGGGGGCTCCGGAAACACCATATATTTT,CASSYAGGSGNTIYF,-,TRBJ1-3,TRBD1,TRBV6-6
TGTGCCAGCAGCGTACAGGGGGTTAACTATGGCTACACCTTC,CASSVQGVNYGYTF,once,TRBJ1-2,TRBD1,TRBV5-4
TGTGCCAGCAGCTCCTGGGCTAGCGGGGGGGTTTACAATGAGCAGTTCTTC,CASSSWASGGVYNEQFF,-,TRBJ2-1,TRBD2,TRBV5-4
TGTGCCAGCAGTGAATTTCAGGGGATAAACTCTGGGGCCAACGTCCTGACTTTC,CASSEFQGINSGANVLTF,once,TRBJ2-6,-,TRBV25-1
TGTGCCAGCAGCTTCGGGGACAGGGGGCGTCAAACTGAAGCTTTCTTT,CASSFGDRGRQTEAFF,once,TRBJ1-1,TRBD1,TRBV7-2
TGTGCCAGCAGTCTTCGACAGGGCTACGAGCAGTACTTC,CASSLRQGYEQYF,-,TRBJ2-7,TRBD1,TRBV27
TGTGCCAGCAGGTCAACAGGAACTAATGAAAAACTGTTTTTT,CASRSTGTNEKLFF,once,TRBJ1-4,-,TRBV28
TGTGCCAGCAGCCCCCCTCGCGCGGGGACAGGGGTCTACACCTTC,CASSPPRAGTGVYTF,-,TRBJ1-2,TRBD1,TRBV7-9
TGTGCCAGCGGGGGGGACCTCAATCAGCCCCAGCATTTT,CASGGDLNQPQHF,-,TRBJ1-5,-,TRBV9
TGTGCCACCAGCAGCGGCGGGCCATCCTACGAGCAGTACTTC,CATSSGGPSYEQYF,-,TRBJ2-7,-,TRBV15
TGTGCCAGTAGTATAGGATGGGGCCATAGCACAGATACGCAGTATTTT,CASSIGWGHSTDTQYF,-,TRBJ2-3,-,TRBV19